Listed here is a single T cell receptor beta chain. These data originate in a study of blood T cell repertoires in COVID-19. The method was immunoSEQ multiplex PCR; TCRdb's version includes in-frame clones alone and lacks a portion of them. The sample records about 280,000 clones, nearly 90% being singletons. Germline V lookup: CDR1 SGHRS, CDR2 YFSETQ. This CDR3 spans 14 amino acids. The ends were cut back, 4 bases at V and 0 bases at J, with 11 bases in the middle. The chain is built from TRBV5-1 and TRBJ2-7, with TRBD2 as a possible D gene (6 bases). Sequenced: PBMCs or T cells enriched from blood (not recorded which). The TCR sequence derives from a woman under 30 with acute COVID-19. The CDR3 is CASSGRSTSYEQYF. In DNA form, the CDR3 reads TGCGCCAGCAGCGGGAGGAGTACCTCCTACGAGCAGTACTTC.